This TCR beta chain was obtained from a study of T-cell memory formation after mild COVID-19. Study-wide findings and caveats: Mainly in CM and EM were contracting CD4+ clones; CD8+ were in EMRA.

About this clonotype itself: Its antigen remains unknown.

CDR1 is MNHNY, CDR2 SVGAGI, per germline (reference sequence). V lost 2 bases and J lost 0, with 8 bases in between. The CDR3 is made up of 15 amino acids. TCRdb ran MiXCR on the 5' RACE reads and lists one entry per CDR3 protein. The table lists roughly 170,000 distinct CDR3 sequences, about a fifth of them singletons. The origin of this receptor is an adult woman who had mild COVID-19 (a few samples of this study predate the infection). Cell type and time point are not known. The V gene is TRBV6-6, the J gene TRBJ1-5, with D perhaps TRBD1 (5 bases). Input material: PBMCs or a T cell subset sorted from them (not recorded which). The CDR3 here is CASSYPGRSNQPQHF. CDR3 sequence (DNA): TGTGCCAGCAGTTACCCGGGACGTAGCAATCAGCCCCAGCATTTT.